This T cell receptor (beta chain) comes out of a study of cytomegalovirus exposure and HLA in healthy donors. 13 Jbeta primers and 60 Vbeta primers were used for the PCR. Profiled with immunoSEQ multiplex PCR; TCRdb holds only in-frame clones, not every one. The sample shows about 120,000 clones, about 75% of them seen only once. General observations from the study: Researchers reported in a later analysis that common viral pathogens appeared linked to several top clusters.

This clone was seen a handful of times. What it binds is unknown. Every donor was a healthy person donating bone marrow. At the time of sampling, donors were nominally healthy, though unrecorded immune exposures were likely. This sequence originates from a man in his sixties in good health and CMV-seropositive. The sample was PBMCs.

The CDR3 spells CASSLGGQGIDTQYF. Here the CDR3 DNA reads TGTGCCAGCAGCTTGGGGGGGCAGGGTATAGATACGCAGTATTTT. V is TRBV5-6 and J is TRBJ2-3, with TRBD1 as a possible D gene (6 bases). The germline V gene has CDR1 SGHDT and CDR2 YYEEEE. With 0 bases removed from V and 5 bases from J, the gap between germline ends came to 13 bases. The CDR3 is 15 amino acids.